Below are 28 T cell receptor beta chains sequenced from a single sample in a study of shared clonotypes between healthy human individuals. Profiling relied on immunoSEQ multiplex PCR, and the TCRdb table lists in-frame clones only, not all of them. The table has under 2.5 million clones, 85% to 95% seen once. Sequencing was carried out using naive CD4+ T cells from PBMCs. Subset here: CD45RA+ positively selected. The source of these receptors is a man between 18 and 35 years old in good health. Some clones in this sample may be carry-over from other donors' samples.

DNA for the CDR3: TGCGCCAGCAGCTTCCAACTAGCGGGGATCAATGAGCAGTTCTTC. Amino acid sequence: CASSFQLAGINEQFF. The chain uses TRBV5-1 and TRBJ2-1; TRBD2 matches 10 bases. With 2 bases clipped from V and 6 bases from J, the junction kept 5 bases outside the gene matches. Per the germline V gene, CDR1 is SGHRS and CDR2 is YFSETQ. The CDR3 is made up of 15 amino acids. Together with reference TRBV5-1 and TRBJ2-1, the CDR3 gives the full variable domain: KAGVTQTPRYLIKTRGQQVTLSCSPISGHRSVSWYQQTPGQGLQFLFEYFSETQRNKGNFPGRFSGRQFSNSRSEMNVSTLELGDSALYLCASSFQLAGINEQFFGPGTRLTVL.

This chain connects TRBV5-1 to TRBJ1-1; D call uncertain. In germline, CDR1 is SGHRS, CDR2 YFSETQ. Trimming cost V 0 bases and J 10 bases, with 13 bases left between them. The CDR3 totals 13 residues. The DNA of the CDR3 is TGCGCCAGCAGCTTGGAGGGTAACGGGGTAGCTTTCTTT. Translating it yields CASSLEGNGVAFF.

This clone was detected once. The chain is built from TRBV5-1 and TRBJ1-2, with a possible D match to TRBD1 (5 bases). Germline CDR1 SGHRS, CDR2 YFSETQ. This CDR3 spans 16 amino acids. The V end was cut by 4 bases, the J end by 1 base, with 17 bases between. This CDR3 reads CASSPEKFDSNYGYTF. In nucleotides, the CDR3 is TGCGCCAGCAGCCCAGAGAAGTTCGACAGTAACTATGGCTACACCTTC.

This chain links TRBV5-1 with TRBJ2-4; TRBD2 agrees at 9 bases. Per germline, CDR1 SGHRS and CDR2 YFSETQ. This CDR3 comprises 19 residues. V was clipped by 4 bases and J by 0 bases; unmatched bases: 14. CDR3 sequence (DNA): TGCGCCAGCAGCCCGAGGGTAGCGGGAGAGGGGTTAGCCAAAAACATTCAGTACTTC. This sequence encodes CASSPRVAGEGLAKNIQYF.

Note on this clone: Distinct nucleotide sequences in the sample also encode this CDR3. This chain uses TRBV4-1 with TRBJ2-5; unclear D gene. CDR3 length equals 13 residues. Germline lookup yields CDR1 MGHRA and CDR2 YSYEKL. Deletions cut 1 base from V and 4 bases from J, with 7 bases between. The CDR3 protein is CASSQAGRETQYF. The CDR3 DNA sequence: TGCGCCAGCAGCCAAGCAGGACGAGAGACCCAGTACTTC.

The chain is built from TRBV6-5 and TRBJ1-2; possibly TRBD1 for D (5 bases). The V gene lost 4 bases and the J gene lost 8 bases, with 14 bases spanning the gap. Germline values: CDR1 MNHEY, CDR2 SVGAGI. CDR3 size: 13 residues. CDR3 sequence: CASSSEGLYGYTF. The DNA for the CDR3 is TGTGCCAGCAGTTCGGAGGGGCTATACGGCTACACCTTC.

On this clone: The sample holds other DNA sequences that translate to the same CDR3. This rearrangement joins TRBV5-1 to TRBJ1-3; D is uncertain. Germline V gives CDR1 SGHRS, CDR2 YFSETQ. CDR3 length equals 15 residues. The V and J ends lost 0 bases and 0 bases respectively, with 7 bases between them. The chain's CDR3 is CASSLAGLSGNTIYF. The DNA for the CDR3 is TGCGCCAGCAGCTTGGCCGGGCTCTCTGGAAACACCATATATTTT.

This CDR3 is CASSEAIERSEQYF. In DNA, the CDR3 is TGTGCCAGCAGTGAAGCGATCGAGAGATCCGAGCAGTACTTC. V is TRBV6-1 and J is TRBJ2-7; no definite D call. Germline V CDR1 and CDR2: MNHNS, SASEGT. CDR3 length: 14 residues. Trimming left V 0 bases short and J 6 bases short, with 12 bases between.

The CDR3 sequence: CASSTSGIRLETQYF. For the CDR3, the DNA is TGTGCCAGCAGCACTAGCGGGATCAGATTAGAGACCCAGTACTTC. This chain links TRBV9 with TRBJ2-5; 10 bases match TRBD2. CDR3 length: 15 residues. V lost 4 bases and J lost 4; bases outside the gene matches: 7. Looked up from germline, CDR1 is SGDLS and CDR2 is YYNGEE. The variable domain in full, with the rest retrieved from reference TRBV9 and TRBJ2-5, is DSGVTQTPKHLITATGQRVTLRCSPRSGDLSVYWYQQSLDQGLQFLIQYYNGEERAKGNILERFSAQQFPDLHSELNLSSLELGDSALYFCASSTSGIRLETQYFGPGTRLLVL.

V is TRBV6-1 and J is TRBJ2-7; 9 bases are a match to TRBD1. The CDR3 totals 13 residues. The V and J ends lost 6 bases and 3 bases, in that order; junction bases with no gene match: 3. Germline CDR1 reads MNHNS; CDR2 reads SASEGT. CDR3 in DNA: TGTGCCAGCAGAGAGACAGGGGGCTACGAGCAGTACTTC. Translated, it gives CASRETGGYEQYF.

This chain connects TRBV6-1 to TRBJ1-1; perhaps TRBD1 as D (6 bases). V was shortened by 3 bases and J by 6 bases, with 11 bases between the two germline ends. The CDR3 length is 13 residues. The germline V gene has CDR1 MNHNS and CDR2 SASEGT. This CDR3 is CASSENRVAEAFF. CDR3 DNA: TGTGCCAGCAGTGAGAACAGGGTGGCTGAAGCTTTCTTT.

V usage is TRBV5-4 and J usage is TRBJ1-1; D is unclear. The CDR3 spans 15 residues. Germline CDR1 and CDR2: SGHNT and YYREEE (reference sequence). V lost 0 bases and J 0 bases, leaving 9 bases between the germline ends. CDR3 DNA sequence: TGTGCCAGCAGCTTGGTTCAGGCACTGAACACTGAAGCTTTCTTT. It encodes CASSLVQALNTEAFF.

The chain recombines TRBV6-1 with TRBJ1-1; D is undetermined. The CDR3 is made up of 13 amino acids. V shed 3 bases and J shed 1 base, with 6 bases lying between them. The germline gives CDR1 MNHNS, CDR2 SASEGT. CDR3 bases: TGTGCCAGCAGTGATCAGAAGAACACTGAAGCTTTCTTT. As protein: CASSDQKNTEAFF.

V is TRBV11-2 and J is TRBJ1-3; D call uncertain. CDR1 is SGHAT and CDR2 is FQNNGV in the germline V gene. Trimming shortened V by 2 bases and J by 0 bases, and 11 bases separated the two germline ends. The CDR3 consists of 16 residues. Here the CDR3 DNA reads TGTGCCAGCAGCTTAAGCTGGCGGCTCTCTGGAAACACCATATATTTT. Its protein product is CASSLSWRLSGNTIYF.

The V and J genes are TRBV7-9 and TRBJ1-3; D gene unclear. Trimming cost V 2 bases and J 2 bases, with 10 bases left between them. Germline CDR1 SEHNR, CDR2 FQNEAQ (reference sequence). The CDR3 extends over 15 amino acids. This CDR3 is CASSLSVPTGNTIYF. In DNA form, the CDR3 reads TGTGCCAGCAGCTTATCAGTCCCCACTGGAAACACCATATATTTT. Based on the CDR3 plus reference TRBV7-9 and TRBJ1-3, the full variable domain is DTGVSQNPRHKITKRGQNVTFRCDPISEHNRLYWYRQTLGQGPEFLTYFQNEAQLEKSRLLSDRFSAERPKGSFSTLEIQRTEQGDSAMYLCASSLSVPTGNTIYFGEGSWLTVV.

V and J are TRBV7-9 and TRBJ2-1; 7 bases line up with TRBD1. Per germline, CDR1 SEHNR and CDR2 FQNEAQ (reference sequence). V gave up 7 bases and J gave up 0 bases; unmatched junction bases: 15. This CDR3 comprises 18 residues. CDR3 nucleotide sequence: TGTGCCAGCACTCGTCGGGAAGACAGGGATAGCTCCTACAATGAGCAGTTCTTC. This gives the protein CASTRREDRDSSYNEQFF.

The chain has TRBV5-8 and TRBJ2-3, with D possibly being TRBD1 or TRBD2 (5 bases each). The CDR3 is made up of 14 amino acids. Trimming left V 3 bases short and J 3 bases short, with 11 bases between. Germline V gene sequence: CDR1 SGHTS, CDR2 YDEGEE. CDR3 nucleotide sequence: TGTGCCAGCAGCTATTGGGACCGGACAGATACGCAGTATTTT. As protein: CASSYWDRTDTQYF.

J is TRBJ2-5 and V is TRBV5-4; TRBD1 matches at 11 bases. Germline CDR1 SGHNT, CDR2 YYREEE (reference sequence). CDR3 length equals 15 residues. J was trimmed by 6 bases and V by 2 bases; bases with no gene match: 6. DNA of the CDR3: TGTGCCAGCAGCTTAGGTGGGACAGGGGGTAAGACCCAGTACTTC. It specifies CASSLGGTGGKTQYF.

The V call is TRBV5-6, the J call TRBJ1-2; 8 nucleotides line up with TRBD1. CDR3 length equals 14 residues. The V gene end was trimmed by 7 bases and the J gene end by 6 bases; junction bases not matched to a gene: 11. Germline lookup yields CDR1 SGHDT and CDR2 YYEEEE. The CDR3 loop reads CASRPEQGGDGYTF. CDR3 nucleotides: TGTGCCAGCCGGCCCGAACAGGGGGGCGATGGCTACACCTTC. Complete variable domain (other parts from reference TRBV5-6 and TRBJ1-2): DAGVTQSPTHLIKTRGQQVTLRCSPKSGHDTVSWYQQALGQGPQFIFQYYEEEERQRGNFPDRFSGHQFPNYSSELNVNALLLGDSALYLCASRPEQGGDGYTFGSGTRLTVV.

V is TRBV19 and J is TRBJ2-7; weak D call: TRBD1 (6 bases). Germline loops: CDR1 LNHDA, CDR2 SQIVND (reference sequence). Trimming left V 5 bases short and J 5 bases short, with 13 bases between. The CDR3 covers 13 residues. In nucleotides, the CDR3 is TGTGCCAGTAGTGGGCAGGGGAGCCACGAGCAGTACTTC. Protein: CASSGQGSHEQYF.

Comments on this clone: The sample carries other DNA sequences with the same CDR3. The chain recombines TRBV5-1 with TRBJ1-4; D is possibly TRBD1 (5 bases). V was shortened by 0 bases and J by 2 bases, with 8 bases between the two germline ends. Per the germline V gene, CDR1 is SGHRS and CDR2 is YFSETQ. This CDR3 spans 15 amino acids. The CDR3, as DNA: TGCGCCAGCAGCTTGGGAGGGACGACTAATGAAAAACTGTTTTTT. Translated, it gives CASSLGGTTNEKLFF.

The V and J genes are TRBV30 and TRBJ1-3; D ambiguous. Germline CDR1 and CDR2: GTSNPN and SVGIG (reference sequence). Trimming removed 3 bases from V and 3 bases from J, with 15 bases in between. This CDR3 has 15 amino acids. CDR3: CAWSRTGVGGNTIYF. The CDR3 coding sequence is TGTGCCTGGAGCCGTACGGGAGTCGGTGGAAACACCATATATTTT.

CDR3 nucleotide sequence: TGTGCCAGCAGCCCCGAGATACCACAGGGTAGCAATCAGCCCCAGCATTTT. This sequence encodes CASSPEIPQGSNQPQHF. The V call is TRBV2, the J call TRBJ1-5, with TRBD1 as a possible D gene (6 bases). This CDR3 spans 17 amino acids. The ends were cut back, 6 bases at V and 0 bases at J, with 18 bases in the middle. Germline values: CDR1 SNHLY, CDR2 FYNNEI.

The rearrangement uses TRBV7-8 and TRBJ1-2; D remains unclear. The CDR3 length is 12 residues. Germline V CDR1 and CDR2: SGHVS, FQNEAQ. The V gene lost 3 bases and the J gene lost 8 bases, with 10 bases spanning the gap. CDR3 region: CASSFVDWGYTF. Here the CDR3 DNA reads TGTGCCAGCAGCTTCGTCGATTGGGGCTACACCTTC.

The V gene is TRBV28, the J gene TRBJ2-3, with D uncertain. Germline CDR1 reads MDHEN; CDR2 reads SYDVKM. Trimming took off 8 bases at V and 4 bases at J, with 16 bases between the two ends. The CDR3 is 14 amino acids. The CDR3 protein is CASGSLPGPDTQYF. The CDR3 nucleotides are TGTGCCAGCGGCTCCCTCCCGGGTCCAGATACGCAGTATTTT.

The rearrangement joins TRBV11-3 to TRBJ2-2, with 8 bases identical to TRBD2. Losses at the gene ends were 1 base for V and 6 bases for J; bases not matched to a gene: 4. The CDR3 sequence is 15 residues long. Germline V gives CDR1 SGHNT, CDR2 YENEEA. CDR3 bases: TGTGCCAGCAGCTTAGGCGCGGGAGGTTCCGGGGAGCTGTTTTTT. Translation gives CASSLGAGGSGELFF.

The chain uses TRBV28 and TRBJ1-3; weak D call: TRBD1 (6 bases). The CDR3 length is 14 residues. The germline V gene has CDR1 MDHEN and CDR2 SYDVKM. Trimming removed 7 bases from V and 4 bases from J, with 14 bases in between. The CDR3 loop is CASTEPGTGNTIYF. The CDR3 region has the DNA TGTGCCAGCACCGAACCCGGGACAGGAAACACCATATATTTT.

The chain joins TRBV28 to TRBJ2-7; D is unclear. V was pared by 6 bases and J by 2 bases, with 17 bases between. The CDR3 extends over 15 amino acids. Germline values: CDR1 MDHEN, CDR2 SYDVKM. Here the CDR3 reads CASSGQSSDPYEQYF. DNA of the CDR3: TGTGCCAGCAGCGGTCAGTCTTCTGACCCCTACGAGCAGTACTTC.